Presented here are 6 T cell receptor beta chains from one specimen sequenced in a study of blood T cell repertoires in COVID-19. Some clones are missing from TCRdb's copy, which holds only in-frame ones; the method was immunoSEQ multiplex PCR. This table has about 200,000 clones, about four fifths appearing once. Sequencing input: peripheral blood. These TCRs come from a woman in her thirties or forties with active or convalescent COVID-19.

In this sample, this clone turned up once. The V and J genes are TRBV2 and TRBJ2-2; tentatively, D is TRBD2 (8 bases). Germline CDR1 reads SNHLY; CDR2 reads FYNNEI. The CDR3 is 17 amino acids. Trimming removed 8 bases at V and 0 bases at J, with 19 bases between. The CDR3 spells CASAGGTSGPNTGELFF. CDR3 in DNA: TGTGCCAGCGCAGGGGGAACTAGCGGCCCGAACACCGGGGAGCTGTTTTTT.

The chain recombines TRBV5-4 with TRBJ2-7; 14 bases agree with TRBD2. J was trimmed by 3 bases and V by 5 bases; bases with no gene match: 4. Germline V gene sequence: CDR1 SGHNT, CDR2 YYREEE (reference sequence). The length of the CDR3 is 15 residues. CDR3 in amino acids: CASRDGTSGSYEQYF. CDR3 DNA sequence: TGTGCCAGCAGGGATGGGACTAGCGGGAGCTACGAGCAGTACTTC.

This chain joins TRBV5-1 and TRBJ2-1, with a tentative D call TRBD2 (5 bases). V lost 3 bases, J lost 0 bases, and 13 bases lay in between. The CDR3 loop spans 16 amino acids. CDR1 is SGHRS, CDR2 YFSETQ, per germline. CDR3 protein: CASSYQGLSSYNEQFF. CDR3 in DNA: TGCGCCAGCAGCTACCAAGGACTCAGCTCCTACAATGAGCAGTTCTTC. The whole variable domain, remainder taken from reference TRBV5-1 and TRBJ2-1, is KAGVTQTPRYLIKTRGQQVTLSCSPISGHRSVSWYQQTPGQGLQFLFEYFSETQRNKGNFPGRFSGRQFSNSRSEMNVSTLELGDSALYLCASSYQGLSSYNEQFFGPGTRLTVL.

The chain joins TRBV15 to TRBJ2-7; possible D gene TRBD2, 5 bases. The CDR3 extends over 14 amino acids. Trimming stripped 1 base from V and 4 bases from J, with 11 bases between. Germline V gives CDR1 LNHNV, CDR2 YYDKDF (reference sequence). The CDR3 loop is CATSRVGGEYEQYF. In nucleotides, the CDR3 is TGTGCCACCAGCAGAGTTGGAGGAGAGTACGAGCAGTACTTC.

The chain combines TRBV5-4 with TRBJ2-1, with D possibly being TRBD2 (5 bases). CDR3 length: 15 residues. Germline loops: CDR1 SGHNT, CDR2 YYREEE (reference sequence). Trimming left V 2 bases short and J 1 base short, with 10 bases between. CDR3 DNA: TGTGCCAGCAGCTTAGCGGATAGTTCCTACAATGAGCAGTTCTTC. This translates into CASSLADSSYNEQFF.

This clone was counted a few times. The chain joins TRBV19 to TRBJ1-6; D perhaps matches TRBD1 (5 bases). The germline V gene has CDR1 LNHDA and CDR2 SQIVND (reference sequence). CDR3 length equals 14 residues. The V and J ends lost 5 bases and 14 bases respectively, with 19 bases between them. The CDR3 DNA follows: TGTGCCAGTAGTGCGGACACCTTTGGGATGACCCTCCACTTT. As protein: CASSADTFGMTLHF.